The 20 T cell receptor beta chains presented below share a single source sample, sequenced in a study of blood T cells in healthy people across ages. Alongside a J-beta primer mix, a sample-barcoded 5' primer served in a second PCR lasting roughly 7 to 11 cycles. TCRdb processed the 5' RACE reads anew with MiXCR; each CDR3 protein has one entry. Among over 950,000 distinct CDR3 sequences, 30% to 40% were seen once, and the ten largest hold 10% to 15%. The sequencing input was blood. These receptor sequences come from a man between 18 and 35 years old in good health.

The chain's CDR3 is CASSDTGGRTYGQYF. The CDR3 nucleotides are TGTGCCAGCAGTGATACAGGGGGTAGGACCTACGGGCAGTACTTC. The chain couples TRBV12-3 or TRBV12-4 to TRBJ2-4; 8 nucleotides line up with TRBD1. The CDR3 consists of 15 residues. With 5 bases clipped from V and 13 bases from J, the junction kept 16 bases outside the gene matches.

This clonotype occurred a few times. The gene calls are TRBV3-1 and TRBJ2-7; no firm D call. This CDR3 has 12 residues. Looked up from germline, CDR1 is LGHDT and CDR2 is YNNKEL (reference sequence). Trimming stripped 2 bases from V and 3 bases from J, with 5 bases between. DNA for the CDR3: TGTGCCAGCAGCCAATACGGCTACGAGCAGTACTTC. This sequence encodes CASSQYGYEQYF.

This rearrangement joins TRBV20-1 to TRBJ1-6; D call uncertain. Trimming cost V 0 bases and J 8 bases, with 14 bases left between them. Germline lookup yields CDR1 DFQATT and CDR2 SNEGSKA (reference sequence). The CDR3 runs to 15 residues. The CDR3 region is CSARDPSVGDSPLHF. CDR3 nucleotide sequence: TGCAGTGCTAGAGATCCCTCGGTGGGAGATTCACCCCTCCACTTT.

The V call is TRBV6-5, the J call TRBJ1-4, with 9 bases aligning to TRBD1. The CDR3 loop spans 15 amino acids. The germline V gene has CDR1 MNHEY and CDR2 SVGAGI. V was pared by 3 bases and J by 8 bases, with 7 bases of the junction left unmatched. CDR3 bases: TGTGCCAGCAGTTATGACAGGGGGAAAGGGGAAAAACTGTTTTTT. This sequence encodes CASSYDRGKGEKLFF.

The chain links TRBV20-1 to TRBJ2-5, with TRBD1 matching 7 bases. V was clipped by 4 bases and J by 3 bases; unmatched bases: 8. Per the germline V gene, CDR1 is DFQATT and CDR2 is SNEGSKA (reference sequence). The CDR3 is made up of 14 amino acids. CDR3 in amino acids: CSAIHLDREETQYF. CDR3 bases: TGCAGTGCTATCCATCTAGACAGGGAAGAGACCCAGTACTTC.

The chain couples TRBV27 to TRBJ1-2; D not certain. V lost 4 bases to trimming and J lost 4 bases, with 16 bases between them. Germline lookup yields CDR1 MNHEY and CDR2 SMNVEV (reference sequence). The CDR3 is 15 amino acids. The CDR3 DNA is TGTGCCAGCAGTTACGGGCCAGCTCGGACCTATGGCTACACCTTC. This codes for CASSYGPARTYGYTF.

This clonotype was recorded a few times. The chain has TRBV10-3 and TRBJ2-3; 10 nucleotides agree with TRBD2. The CDR3 spans 15 residues. Germline CDR1 is ENHRY and CDR2 is SYGVKD. J gave up 5 bases and V 4 bases, and 6 bases lay outside the gene matches. CDR3: CAISASGGARDTQYF. The CDR3, as DNA: TGTGCCATCAGTGCCAGCGGGGGGGCCAGAGATACGCAGTATTTT.

This clonotype was observed a single time. The chain recombines TRBV3-1 with TRBJ1-2, with a tentative D call TRBD1 (6 bases). V lost 4 bases, J lost 6 bases, and 15 bases lay in between. Germline V gene lookup returns CDR1 LGHDT and CDR2 YNNKEL (reference sequence). This CDR3 is 14 amino acids long. The CDR3 region is CASSRTAGANGYTF. CDR3 coding DNA: TGTGCCAGCAGCCGGACAGCAGGGGCGAATGGCTACACCTTC.

This clonotype was seen a few times. DNA of the CDR3: TGTGCCAGCAGCGGGCGACAGGGTTACTACAATGAGCAGTTCTTC. It translates to CASSGRQGYYNEQFF. The chain has TRBV5-5 and TRBJ2-1, with 7 bases matching TRBD1. The CDR3 extends over 15 amino acids. The V segment lost 4 bases and the J segment 3 bases; nucleotides outside the gene matches: 7. Germline V gives CDR1 SGHKS, CDR2 YYEKEE (reference sequence).

The J gene is TRBJ2-1, the V gene TRBV12-3 or TRBV12-4; TRBD2 might be the D (5 bases). CDR3 size: 15 residues. V lost 6 bases and J lost 2, with 14 bases in between. The CDR3 reads CASSLGLEAYNEQFF. The CDR3 DNA reads as TGTGCCAGCAGCCTCGGACTCGAGGCCTACAATGAGCAGTTCTTC.

The CDR3: CSAGRDSANYGYTF. CDR3 nucleotide sequence: TGCAGTGCGGGCCGGGACTCCGCTAACTATGGCTACACCTTC. V gene TRBV20-1 combines with J gene TRBJ1-2; weak D call: TRBD1 (5 bases). The germline CDR1 and CDR2 sequences are DFQATT and SNEGSKA (reference sequence). The CDR3 contains 14 residues. Between the trimmed V and J ends, which lost 6 bases and 0 bases, there was a span of 14 bases.

This clonotype was detected once. The rearrangement links TRBV11-2 to TRBJ2-1; D may be TRBD2 (5 bases). Germline CDR1 and CDR2: SGHAT and FQNNGV. This CDR3 has 13 residues. Trimming stripped 0 bases from V and 9 bases from J, with 9 bases between. The CDR3 reads CASSLEIGGEQFF. The DNA for the CDR3 is TGTGCCAGCAGCTTAGAGATAGGAGGTGAGCAGTTCTTC.

The rearrangement uses TRBV6-2 or TRBV6-3 and TRBJ2-5; D is uncertain. V lost 0 bases to trimming and J lost 11 bases, with 10 bases between them. CDR3 length equals 12 residues. Germline V gene sequence: CDR1 MNHEY, CDR2 SVGEGT. The CDR3 nucleotides are TGTGCCAGCAGTTACTCTAAGCATGAGCAGTACTTC. It encodes CASSYSKHEQYF.

The chain joins TRBV6-1 to TRBJ2-1, with a weak D call TRBD2 (5 bases). Germline values: CDR1 MNHNS, CDR2 SASEGT. Deletions cut 6 bases from V and 8 bases from J, with 26 bases between. The CDR3 has 17 residues. The DNA of the CDR3 is TGTGCCAGCAGCCTGGAGTCACGGGGTCGCCAACTGGATGAGCAGTTCTTC. Its translation: CASSLESRGRQLDEQFF.

This clonotype was seen more than once but under ten times. V and J are TRBV24-1 and TRBJ1-4; 12 nucleotides agree with TRBD1. Germline CDR1 is KGHDR and CDR2 is SFDVKD. This CDR3 contains 17 residues. V was pared by 3 bases and J by 7 bases, with 8 bases of the junction left unmatched. CDR3 protein: CATSDGTGGGRSEKLFF. DNA of the CDR3: TGTGCCACCAGTGATGGGACAGGGGGCGGAAGGAGTGAAAAACTGTTTTTT.

In this sample, this clonotype turned up a few times. The CDR3 DNA follows: TGTGCCAGCAGTGAAGTGGGCACCAAAAACATTCAGTACTTC. Residues: CASSEVGTKNIQYF. This rearrangement joins TRBV25-1 to TRBJ2-4; D is uncertain. Germline CDR1 and CDR2: MGHDK and SYGVNS. Trimming left V 2 bases short and J 2 bases short, with 7 bases between. The CDR3 has 14 residues.

This chain links TRBV12-3 or TRBV12-4 with TRBJ2-3; D is perhaps TRBD1 or TRBD2 (5 bases each). This CDR3 comprises 16 residues. The V gene lost 3 bases and the J gene lost 2 bases, with 15 bases spanning the gap. The CDR3 spells CASSFSVGGNTDTQYF. CDR3 in DNA: TGTGCCAGCAGTTTTAGCGTTGGGGGTAACACAGATACGCAGTATTTT.

The rearrangement joins TRBV2 to TRBJ2-7, with TRBD2 matching over 12 bases. The CDR3 runs to 17 residues. V lost 2 bases and J lost 0; bases outside the gene matches: 5. Germline CDR1 reads SNHLY; CDR2 reads FYNNEI. The CDR3 protein is CASSEWTSGAISYEQYF. Written as DNA, the CDR3 is TGTGCCAGCAGTGAATGGACTAGCGGGGCCATCTCCTACGAGCAGTACTTC.

This clonotype has only a few counts. The chain uses TRBV20-1 and TRBJ1-6; D not certain. Germline values: CDR1 DFQATT, CDR2 SNEGSKA (reference sequence). The CDR3 is 14 amino acids. V lost 6 bases, J lost 6 bases, and 15 bases lay in between. CDR3 DNA: TGCAGTGCGCTTCCGGGATTAGCTAATTCACCCCTCCACTTT. Its protein product is CSALPGLANSPLHF.

The chain combines TRBV7-6 with TRBJ1-1; D gene unclear. With 1 base removed from V and 4 bases from J, the gap between germline ends came to 19 bases. The CDR3 extends over 17 amino acids. The V gene's germline CDR1 is SGHVS and CDR2 FNYEAQ. The CDR3 nucleotides are TGTGCCAGCAGCTTAGGATTCTACGAGGTAGCGAGCACTGAAGCTTTCTTT. The encoded protein is CASSLGFYEVASTEAFF.